These 19 T cell receptor beta chains originate from one sample sequenced in a study of human T cells and chemical hapten exposure. The sample's time point: pre-sensitization, week 0. As for treatment: therapeutic diphenylcyclopropenone sensitization with weekly scalp DPC. TCRdb re-called the RACE reads with MiXCR, one entry per CDR3 protein. The sample has tens of thousands of distinct CDR3 sequences, about 11% seen once. The sample here was whole blood, taken in connection with sensitization to the hapten diphenylcyclopropenone (DPC). All receptors come from a woman aged 40 to 50 with alopecia areata. Some clones in this sample may be carry-over from other donors' samples.

This clonotype was recorded a few times. The rearrangement uses TRBV12-3 or TRBV12-4 and TRBJ2-5; D remains ambiguous. The CDR3 contains 16 residues. The germline V and J ends were trimmed by 6 bases and 5 bases, with 22 bases remaining between them. This CDR3 reads CASSPPGARGRETQYF. The DNA for the CDR3 is TGTGCCAGCAGCCCCCCCGGCGCCCGAGGAAGGGAGACCCAGTACTTC.

The CDR3 protein is CASSMGRTDTQYF. In DNA, the CDR3 is TGTGCCAGTAGTATGGGCCGCACAGATACGCAGTATTTT. The V and J genes are TRBV19 and TRBJ2-3, with D unresolved. The CDR3 runs to 13 residues. In germline, CDR1 is LNHDA, CDR2 SQIVND (reference sequence). The V gene lost 3 bases and the J gene lost 1 base, with 5 bases spanning the gap.

The rearrangement uses TRBV7-9 and TRBJ1-6, with TRBD1 identical over 10 bases. Germline V gene data show CDR1 as SEHNR and CDR2 as FQNEAQ (reference sequence). The length of the CDR3 is 17 residues. V shed 4 bases and J 6 bases; nucleotides not matched to a gene: 9. The CDR3 DNA follows: TGTGCCAGCAGCTCGGCAGTTAGGACAGGGGGTAATTCACCCCTCCACTTT. It translates to CASSSAVRTGGNSPLHF.

Remarks on this clonotype: A single base separates this from a much larger clone, so it may be a read error. This chain uses TRBV18 with TRBJ1-1, with D possibly TRBD1 on 6 matching bases. Germline V gene sequence: CDR1 KGHSH, CDR2 LQKENI. CDR3 length: 14 residues. This CDR3 is CVSSPQGLATEAFF. The CDR3 nucleotides read TGTGTCAGCTCACCACAGGGCCTGGCGACTGAAGCTTTCTTT.

The chain links TRBV6-2 or TRBV6-3 to TRBJ2-7; 9 bases fit TRBD2. Germline values: CDR1 MNHEY, CDR2 SVGEGT. This CDR3 is built from 14 residues. Unmatched junction bases numbered 6, after V lost 6 bases and J lost 3 bases. CDR3: CASRQTSGGYEQYF. The CDR3 coding sequence is TGTGCCAGCAGGCAGACTAGCGGTGGCTACGAGCAGTACTTC.

CDR3 coding DNA: TGTGCCAGCAGCTTACGACTAGCGGGGGCCGATGAGCAGTTCTTC. This translates into CASSLRLAGADEQFF. The gene calls are TRBV7-3 and TRBJ2-1; TRBD2 matches at 12 bases. Looked up from germline, CDR1 is SGHTA and CDR2 is FQGTGA. J gave up 8 bases and V 2 bases, and 4 bases lay outside the gene matches. The CDR3 length is 15 residues.

This rearrangement joins TRBV10-1 to TRBJ1-2; possible D gene TRBD1, 5 bases. From germline, CDR1 is WNHNN and CDR2 SYGVQD (reference sequence). V was shortened by 5 bases and J by 6 bases, with 13 bases between the two germline ends. The CDR3 spans 13 residues. Here the CDR3 reads CASSTSAGDGYTF. CDR3 nucleotide sequence: TGCGCCAGCAGTACCTCGGCGGGGGATGGCTACACCTTC.

This clonotype was observed a few times. The chain joins TRBV5-5 to TRBJ1-2; D is undetermined. V was pared by 0 bases and J by 3 bases, with 3 bases between. Germline CDR1 and CDR2: SGHKS and YYEKEE (reference sequence). This CDR3 has 12 residues. The CDR3 nucleotides read TGTGCCAGCAGCTTGGGGGACTATGGCTACACCTTC. Translated: CASSLGDYGYTF. The entire variable domain, with the rest obtained from reference TRBV5-5 and TRBJ1-2, is as follows: DAGVTQSPTHLIKTRGQQVTLRCSPISGHKSVSWYQQVLGQGPQFIFQYYEKEERGRGNFPDRFSARQFPNYSSELNVNALLLGDSALYLCASSLGDYGYTFGSGTRLTVV.

This clonotype was observed a handful of times. The chain recombines TRBV2 with TRBJ1-5; 7 bases line up with TRBD1. Trimming took 6 bases from V and 6 from J; bases not matched to a gene: 8. From germline, CDR1 is SNHLY and CDR2 FYNNEI. The length of the CDR3 is 14 residues. The DNA of the CDR3 is TGTGCCAGCAGCCTCGGGACAGCCCTTCAGCCCCAGCATTTT. This encodes CASSLGTALQPQHF.

This clonotype has a count of ten or more. The V gene is TRBV11-2, the J gene TRBJ2-5, with 10 bases aligning to TRBD2. Germline V gene sequence: CDR1 SGHAT, CDR2 FQNNGV. V was pared by 5 bases and J by 1 base, with 7 bases of the junction left unmatched. The CDR3 consists of 16 residues. DNA for the CDR3: TGTGCCAGCAGCCCCGGACTAGCGGAGTTCCAAGAGACCCAGTACTTC. Amino acid sequence: CASSPGLAEFQETQYF.

In its sample, this clonotype was seen many times. This chain connects TRBV15 to TRBJ2-7; D is perhaps TRBD1 (5 bases). The CDR3 extends over 15 amino acids. Trimming removed 0 bases from V and 1 base from J, with 10 bases in between. In germline, CDR1 is LNHNV, CDR2 YYDKDF (reference sequence). The CDR3 bases are TGTGCCACCAGCAGAGACCCCGACAGATCCTACGAGCAGTACTTC. It translates to CATSRDPDRSYEQYF.

The chain links TRBV15 to TRBJ2-1; the D is unclear. The length of the CDR3 is 16 residues. Germline V CDR1 and CDR2: LNHNV, YYDKDF (reference sequence). Between the trimmed V and J ends, which lost 1 base and 0 bases, there was a span of 10 bases. CDR3 sequence: CATSRGHSGSYNEQFF. In DNA form, the CDR3 reads TGTGCCACCAGCAGAGGGCATAGTGGCTCCTACAATGAGCAGTTCTTC.

The chain is built from TRBV13 and TRBJ2-5, with 11 bases lining up with TRBD2. With V trimmed by 5 bases and J by 0 bases, 5 bases remained unmatched. Germline CDR1 is PRHDT and CDR2 is FYEKMQ (reference sequence). The CDR3 is 16 residues long. This CDR3 reads CASSTSSGRYQETQYF. The CDR3 DNA follows: TGTGCCAGCAGCACCTCTAGCGGGAGGTACCAAGAGACCCAGTACTTC.

This clonotype was seen a few times. The J gene is TRBJ1-6, the V gene TRBV19; 7 bases are a match to TRBD1. The CDR3 runs 17 residues. With V trimmed by 3 bases and J by 7 bases, 12 bases remained unmatched. CDR1 and CDR2 (germline): LNHDA, SQIVND (reference sequence). The CDR3 here is CASSMGPTGHRNSPLHF. DNA for the CDR3: TGTGCCAGTAGTATGGGCCCGACAGGGCATCGCAATTCACCCCTCCACTTT.

This clonotype was counted at least ten times. The rearrangement joins TRBV20-1 to TRBJ1-4; 7 bases agree with TRBD1. The germline V gene has CDR1 DFQATT and CDR2 SNEGSKA (reference sequence). This CDR3 is 14 amino acids long. The ends lost 5 bases at V and 5 bases at J; junction bases unmatched: 8. Here the CDR3 DNA reads TGCAGTGCTCCTTCCGGGACAGCGAATGAAAAACTGTTTTTT. This encodes CSAPSGTANEKLFF.

A few counts support this clonotype. V gene TRBV29-1 combines with J gene TRBJ1-1, with D unresolved. Trimming left V 7 bases short and J 6 bases short, with 12 bases between. Germline V gene sequence: CDR1 SQVTM, CDR2 ANQGSEA. The CDR3 is 11 residues long. The CDR3 DNA sequence: TGCAGCGCCGATATGGGTCCTGAAGCTTTCTTT. Translating it yields CSADMGPEAFF. The complete variable domain, with remaining parts taken from reference TRBV29-1 and TRBJ1-1, reads SAVISQKPSRDICQRGTSLTIQCQVDSQVTMMFWYRQQPGQSLTLIATANQGSEATYESGFVIDKFPISRPNLTFSTLTVSNMSPEDSSIYLCSADMGPEAFFGQGTRLTVV.

This clonotype has only a few counts. The chain carries TRBV9 and TRBJ2-3, with a weak D call TRBD2 (6 bases). CDR3 length: 17 amino acids. Per the germline V gene, CDR1 is SGDLS and CDR2 is YYNGEE. V was pared by 4 bases and J by 0 bases, with 18 bases between. The CDR3 loop reads CASSLPGTLSSTDTQYF. The CDR3 DNA reads as TGTGCCAGCAGCCTCCCCGGGACTCTGTCTAGCACAGATACGCAGTATTTT. Together with reference TRBV9 and TRBJ2-3, the CDR3 gives the full variable domain: DSGVTQTPKHLITATGQRVTLRCSPRSGDLSVYWYQQSLDQGLQFLIQYYNGEERAKGNILERFSAQQFPDLHSELNLSSLELGDSALYFCASSLPGTLSSTDTQYFGPGTRLTVL.

At least ten counts were recorded for this clonotype. V gene TRBV20-1 combines with J gene TRBJ1-4; D possibly corresponds to TRBD1 (6 bases). V was cut by 3 bases and J by 6 bases, with 14 bases left in between. The CDR3 consists of 14 residues. CDR1 DFQATT and CDR2 SNEGSKA come from the germline V gene (reference sequence). For the CDR3, the DNA is TGCAGTGCTAGGGACCGACAGGAGTATGAAAAACTGTTTTTT. It encodes CSARDRQEYEKLFF.

This clonotype was detected ten times or more. The chain uses TRBV14 and TRBJ1-1; 12 bases align to TRBD1. CDR1 is SGHDN and CDR2 is FVKESK in the germline V gene. This CDR3 region has 15 residues. V lost 3 bases, J lost 2 bases, and 1 base stayed unmatched. DNA for the CDR3: TGTGCCAGCAGCCATGGGACAGGGGGCAACACTGAAGCTTTCTTT. Translating gives CASSHGTGGNTEAFF.